The clone carrying this TCR beta chain occurred many times. This entry is derived from a study of spatial heterogeneity in lung cancer. TCR cDNA molecules were tagged individually, and each one carried a unique molecular identifier. Each CDR3 protein is one row after TCRdb ran MiXCR on the 5' RACE reads. Here the sample spans approximately 30,000 distinct CDR3 sequences, more than 9% being singletons. Time point described: blood at routine non-recurrence follow-up after resection. Unsorted whole RNA from tumor, nontumor lung or frozen PBMC underwent sequencing. The CDR3 is 14 amino acids. Germline-derived CDR1 and CDR2 are SQVTM and ANQGSEA. V was clipped by 2 bases and J by 4 bases, with 14 bases between them.

This receptor was taken from a female donor with early-stage non-small cell lung cancer. The chain couples TRBV29-1 to TRBJ1-1, with D perhaps TRBD1 (5 bases). Sequenced here: PBMCs, sampled at follow-up. CDR3 sequence: CSVEMRQSLTEAFF. The CDR3 coding sequence is TGCAGCGTTGAAATGCGACAGTCCCTCACTGAAGCTTTCTTT.